This TCR beta chain comes out of a study of T cell changes during pregnancy in multiple sclerosis. On this clone: The identical CDR3 is also encoded by other nucleotide sequences in the sample.

Sequencing used immunoSEQ multiplex PCR; TCRdb keeps in-frame clones, though not all of them. The sample carries approximately 82,000 clones, over 80% recorded once. The CDR3 spans 15 residues. CDR1 MNHEY and CDR2 SVGAGI come from the germline V gene. V lost 0 bases and J 0 bases, leaving 8 bases between the germline ends. This sequence was found in a female donor with multiple sclerosis, enrolled in a pregnancy study. The V gene is TRBV6-5, the J gene TRBJ1-1, with D uncertain. The sample in question was CD4+ T cells from peripheral blood mononuclear cells, obtained in the second trimester of pregnancy. CDR3 sequence reads: CASSYSTGVNTEAFF. In nucleotides, the CDR3 is TGTGCCAGCAGTTACTCGACGGGAGTGAACACTGAAGCTTTCTTT.